In this sample, the clone carrying this T cell receptor beta chain is medium-sized. What it binds is unknown. Between the trimmed V and J ends, which lost 3 bases and 8 bases, there was a span of 11 bases. Germline CDR1 MNHEY, CDR2 SMNVEV (reference sequence). CDR3 size: 13 residues. Noted time point: sample taken at primary tumor resection. Tumor, nontumor lung or frozen PBMC supplied whole RNA that was sequenced unsorted. This record belongs to a study of spatial heterogeneity in lung cancer. General observations from the study: Tumors with more nonsynonymous mutations had more expanded intratumoral alpha and beta TCRs.

TCRdb passed the 5' RACE reads through MiXCR, listing each CDR3 protein once. This sample has about 3,900 distinct CDR3 sequences, with approximately 4% found just once. The sequence came from a male donor with early-stage non-small cell lung cancer. The chain links TRBV27 to TRBJ2-1; possibly TRBD2 for D (5 bases). The source was lung tumor tissue, collected at surgery. CDR3 residues: CASSLGSIHEQFF. Here the CDR3 DNA reads TGTGCCAGCAGTTTGGGGAGCATCCATGAGCAGTTCTTC.